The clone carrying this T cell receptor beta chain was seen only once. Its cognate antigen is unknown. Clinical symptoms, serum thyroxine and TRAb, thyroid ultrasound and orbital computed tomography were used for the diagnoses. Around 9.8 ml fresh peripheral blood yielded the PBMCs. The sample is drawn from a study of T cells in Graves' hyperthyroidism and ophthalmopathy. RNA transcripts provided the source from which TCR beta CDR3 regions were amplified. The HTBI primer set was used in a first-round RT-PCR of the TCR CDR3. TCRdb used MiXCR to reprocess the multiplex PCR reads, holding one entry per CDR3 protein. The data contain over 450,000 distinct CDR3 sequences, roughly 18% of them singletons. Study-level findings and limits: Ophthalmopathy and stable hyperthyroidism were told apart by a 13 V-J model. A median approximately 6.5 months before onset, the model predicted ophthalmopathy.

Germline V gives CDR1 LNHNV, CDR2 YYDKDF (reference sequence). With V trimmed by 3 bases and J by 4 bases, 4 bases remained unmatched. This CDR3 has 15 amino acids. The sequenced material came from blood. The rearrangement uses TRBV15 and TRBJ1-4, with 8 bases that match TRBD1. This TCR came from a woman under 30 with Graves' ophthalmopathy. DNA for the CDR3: TGTGCCACCAGCAGCCCGACAGGGGATAATGAAAAACTGTTTTTT. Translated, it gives CATSSPTGDNEKLFF.